The TCR beta chain under discussion was sequenced for a study of blood T cells in healthy people across ages (dated by TCRdb to about 2015). Regarding the research as a whole: In model experiments, roughly one uniquely barcoded TCR beta cDNA molecule per two T cells was captured by template switching. To avoid experimental bias, donors of different ages were distributed randomly across sequencing lanes. For two donors (one aged 18 to 29 and one aged 80 or older), the study analyzed two additional independent replicas of 1 million unique cDNA reads from the same blood draw. Four age groups were formed from the donors: young (average roughly 16 years), middle-aged (just under 40), aged (roughly 56) and long-lived (around 82). To track age-related changes in TCR beta repertoire diversity, the study relied on deep sequencing normalized with unique cDNA molecular identifiers. What the study reported, not specific to this receptor: Compared with the aged group, the long-lived group had more naive CD4+ T cells, fewer expanded clones and increased TCR diversity, suggesting age selection. The percentage of naive T cells measured by flow cytometry correlated strongly with observed TCR beta diversity. Observed TCR beta diversity per million T cells fell roughly linearly with age, and a significant reduction was already apparent by age roughly 40. Total diversity estimates from one million sequenced T cells were considered lower bounds and underestimates. Because the CMV infection status of the donors was unknown, age-related changes in expanded clonotypes may potentially have been confounded. Since profiling was done on bulk unsorted PBMCs, naive and antigen-experienced compartments could not be conclusively compared.

CDR1 and CDR2 are drawn from the germline V gene (reference sequence): DFQATT, SNEGSKA. The CDR3 holds 14 amino acids from the cysteine to the phenylalanine. The only DNA kept is the CDR3, 42 bases in frame from the first base. V and J are trimmed by 3 bases and 9 bases, and the gene matches miss 11 bases of the junction. Library generation was performed with 5' RACE. Sequencing used an Illumina HiSeq 2500. A second roughly 6 to 12 cycle PCR used a sample-barcoded 5' primer and a J-beta primer mix. A unique molecular identifier was introduced onto each TCR beta cDNA molecule by a template-switch 5' adaptor carrying 12 random nucleotides. Each sample yielded at least 3 million CDR3-containing paired-end reads. First-strand cDNA synthesis was performed from all RNA using the Mint cDNA synthesis kit, with priming by a TRBC-specific oligonucleotide. Following uracil-DNA glycosylase treatment, all cDNA underwent a first 18-cycle PCR with the universal primers M1SS and BC2_uni_R. The authors processed their data as follows. For normalization, 1 million high-quality reads were randomly selected from each sample, with every read carrying a distinct molecular identifier. Reads sharing molecular identifiers were discarded rather than binned into consensus sequences. CDR3 identification, clonotype clustering and error correction used MiTCR with a Q25 quality threshold and the strictest error-elimination algorithm. A nonparametric unseen species model using Euler transformation provided a lower-bound estimate of total TCR beta diversity. TCRdb passed the public sequencing reads through fastp at Q25 and MiXCR, retaining productive beta sequences. One record per CDR3 amino acid sequence lists the most common genes and DNA. These V and J calls originate from TCRdb's pipeline instead of the authors' own analysis. This sample has around 1,600,000 distinct CDR3 sequences in its table, and approximately 39% of those were observed once. 4% of the sample is in the top ten clones.

A note on this clonotype: Its antigen is not yet known. No base quality information exists; no much larger clone differs at one position.

The approximately 40 donors, aged 6 to 90 years, were systemically healthy Caucasian individuals from Russia. Around 10 milliliters of peripheral blood were drawn from each donor into EDTA-treated Vacutainer tubes. Ficoll-Paque density-gradient centrifugation was used to isolate PBMCs, with at least 6.5 million per sample. Total RNA was extracted from PBMCs with Trizol reagent, with at least 5 micrograms obtained per sample. Naive CD45RAhigh/CD27high T cell percentages were measured by flow cytometry on a PBMC aliquot from every donor. The receptor comes from a woman between 18 and 29 years old in good health. The rearranged segments are TRBV20-1 and TRBJ2-1; a stretch of 7 junction bases matches TRBD2. Sequencing was carried out using blood. The DNA sequence reads TGCAGTGCTAGCCCCGGGAGGATCCACCGTGAGCAGTTCTTC. Its translation reads: CSASPGRIHREQFF.